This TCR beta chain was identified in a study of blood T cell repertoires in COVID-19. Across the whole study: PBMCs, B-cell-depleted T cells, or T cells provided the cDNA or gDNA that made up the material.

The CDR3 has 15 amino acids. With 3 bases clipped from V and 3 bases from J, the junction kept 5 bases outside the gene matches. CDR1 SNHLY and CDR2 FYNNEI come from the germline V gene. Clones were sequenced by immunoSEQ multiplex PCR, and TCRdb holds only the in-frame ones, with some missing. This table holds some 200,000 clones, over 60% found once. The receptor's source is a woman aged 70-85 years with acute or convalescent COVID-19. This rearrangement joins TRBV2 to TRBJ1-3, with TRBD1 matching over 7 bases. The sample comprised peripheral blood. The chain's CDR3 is CASSDWTGLGNTIYF. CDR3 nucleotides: TGTGCCAGCAGTGATTGGACAGGCCTTGGAAACACCATATATTTT.